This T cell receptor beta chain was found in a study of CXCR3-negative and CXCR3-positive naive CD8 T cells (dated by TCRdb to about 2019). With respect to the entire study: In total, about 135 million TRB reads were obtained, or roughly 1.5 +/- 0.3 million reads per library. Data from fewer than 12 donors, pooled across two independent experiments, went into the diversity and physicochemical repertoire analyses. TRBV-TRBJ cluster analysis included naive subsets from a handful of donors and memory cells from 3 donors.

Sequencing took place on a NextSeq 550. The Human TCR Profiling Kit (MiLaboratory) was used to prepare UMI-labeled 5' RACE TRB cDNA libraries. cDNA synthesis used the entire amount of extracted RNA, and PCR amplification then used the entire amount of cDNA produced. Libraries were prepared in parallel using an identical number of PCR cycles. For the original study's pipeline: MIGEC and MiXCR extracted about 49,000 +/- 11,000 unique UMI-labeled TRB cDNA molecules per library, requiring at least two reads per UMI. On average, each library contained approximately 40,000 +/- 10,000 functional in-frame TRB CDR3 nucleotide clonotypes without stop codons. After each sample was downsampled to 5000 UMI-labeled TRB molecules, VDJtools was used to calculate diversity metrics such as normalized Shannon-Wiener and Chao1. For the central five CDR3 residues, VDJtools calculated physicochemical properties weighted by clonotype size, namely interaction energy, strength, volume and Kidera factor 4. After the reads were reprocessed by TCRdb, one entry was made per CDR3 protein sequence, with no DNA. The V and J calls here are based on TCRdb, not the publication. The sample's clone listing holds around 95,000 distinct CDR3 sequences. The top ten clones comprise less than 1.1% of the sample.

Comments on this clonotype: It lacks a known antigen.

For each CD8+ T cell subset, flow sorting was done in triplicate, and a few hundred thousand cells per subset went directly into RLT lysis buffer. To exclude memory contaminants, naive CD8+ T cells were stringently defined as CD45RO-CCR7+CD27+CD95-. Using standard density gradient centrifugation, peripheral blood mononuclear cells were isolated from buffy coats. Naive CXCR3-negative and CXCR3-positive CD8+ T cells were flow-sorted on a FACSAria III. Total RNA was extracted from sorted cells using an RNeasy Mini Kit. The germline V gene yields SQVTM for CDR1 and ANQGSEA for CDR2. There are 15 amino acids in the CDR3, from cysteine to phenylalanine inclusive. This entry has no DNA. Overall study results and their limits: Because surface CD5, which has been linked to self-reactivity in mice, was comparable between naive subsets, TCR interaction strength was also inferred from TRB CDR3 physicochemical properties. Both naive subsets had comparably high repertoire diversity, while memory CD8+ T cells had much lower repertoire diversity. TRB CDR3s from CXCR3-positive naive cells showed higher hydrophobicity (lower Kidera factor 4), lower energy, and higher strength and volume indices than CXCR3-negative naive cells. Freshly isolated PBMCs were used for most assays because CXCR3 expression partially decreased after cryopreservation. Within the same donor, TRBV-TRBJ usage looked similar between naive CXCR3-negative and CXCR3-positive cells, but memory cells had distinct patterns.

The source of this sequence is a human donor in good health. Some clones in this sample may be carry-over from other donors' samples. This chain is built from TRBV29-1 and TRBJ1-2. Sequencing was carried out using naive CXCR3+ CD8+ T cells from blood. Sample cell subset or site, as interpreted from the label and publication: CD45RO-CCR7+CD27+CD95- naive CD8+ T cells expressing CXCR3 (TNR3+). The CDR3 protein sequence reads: CSVNRDSGQGYGYTF.